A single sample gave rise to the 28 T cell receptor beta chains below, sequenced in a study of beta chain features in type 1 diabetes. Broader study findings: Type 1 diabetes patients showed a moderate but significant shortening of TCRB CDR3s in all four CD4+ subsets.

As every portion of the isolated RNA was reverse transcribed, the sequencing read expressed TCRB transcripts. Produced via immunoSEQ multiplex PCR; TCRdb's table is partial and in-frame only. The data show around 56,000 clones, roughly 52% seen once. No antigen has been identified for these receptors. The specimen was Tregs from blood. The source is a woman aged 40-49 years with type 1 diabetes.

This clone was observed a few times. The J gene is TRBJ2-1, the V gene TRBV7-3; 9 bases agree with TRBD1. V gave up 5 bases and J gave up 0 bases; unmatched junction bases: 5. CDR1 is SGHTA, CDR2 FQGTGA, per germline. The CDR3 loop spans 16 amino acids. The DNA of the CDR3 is TGTGCCAGCAGCCCCGGGACAGGGAGCTCCTACAATGAGCAGTTCTTC. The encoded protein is CASSPGTGSSYNEQFF.

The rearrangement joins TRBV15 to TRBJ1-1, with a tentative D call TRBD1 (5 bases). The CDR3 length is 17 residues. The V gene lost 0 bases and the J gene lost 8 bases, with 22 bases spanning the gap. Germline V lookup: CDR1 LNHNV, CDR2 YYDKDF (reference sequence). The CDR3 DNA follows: TGTGCCACCAGCAGAGATCTTCCGAGTAGGGGCACTCGGGAAGCTTTCTTT. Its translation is CATSRDLPSRGTREAFF.

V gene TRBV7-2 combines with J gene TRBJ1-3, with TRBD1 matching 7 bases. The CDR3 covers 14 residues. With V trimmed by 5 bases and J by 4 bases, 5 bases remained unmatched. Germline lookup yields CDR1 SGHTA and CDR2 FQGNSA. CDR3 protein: CASSQQGWGNTIYF. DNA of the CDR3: TGTGCCAGCAGCCAACAGGGGTGGGGAAACACCATATATTTT.

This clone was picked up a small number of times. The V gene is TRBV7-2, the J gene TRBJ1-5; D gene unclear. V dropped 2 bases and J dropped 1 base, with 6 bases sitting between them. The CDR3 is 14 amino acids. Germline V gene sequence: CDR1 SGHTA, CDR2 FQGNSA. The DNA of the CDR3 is TGTGCCAGCAGCTTAACGGGAAGCAATCAGCCCCAGCATTTT. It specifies CASSLTGSNQPQHF.

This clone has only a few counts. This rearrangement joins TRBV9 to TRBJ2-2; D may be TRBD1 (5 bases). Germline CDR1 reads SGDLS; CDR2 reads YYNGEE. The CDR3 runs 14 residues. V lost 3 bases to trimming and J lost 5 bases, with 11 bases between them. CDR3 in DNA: TGTGCCAGCAGCGCCCAGGGTACTACCGGGGAGCTGTTTTTT. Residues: CASSAQGTTGELFF. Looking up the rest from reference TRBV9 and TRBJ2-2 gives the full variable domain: DSGVTQTPKHLITATGQRVTLRCSPRSGDLSVYWYQQSLDQGLQFLIQYYNGEERAKGNILERFSAQQFPDLHSELNLSSLELGDSALYFCASSAQGTTGELFFGEGSRLTVL.

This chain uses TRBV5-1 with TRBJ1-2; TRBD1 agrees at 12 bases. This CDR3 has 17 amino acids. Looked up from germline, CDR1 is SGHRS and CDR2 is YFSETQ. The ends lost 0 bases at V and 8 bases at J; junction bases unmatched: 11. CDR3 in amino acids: CASSLVSGTGGAGGYTF. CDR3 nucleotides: TGCGCCAGCAGCTTGGTCTCCGGGACAGGGGGCGCGGGGGGCTACACCTTC.

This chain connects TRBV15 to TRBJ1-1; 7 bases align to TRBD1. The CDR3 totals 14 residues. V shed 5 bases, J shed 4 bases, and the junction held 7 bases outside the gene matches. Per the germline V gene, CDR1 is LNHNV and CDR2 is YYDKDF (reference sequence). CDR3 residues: CATSLMTGSTEAFF. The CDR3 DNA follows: TGTGCCACCAGCCTAATGACAGGGAGCACTGAAGCTTTCTTT.

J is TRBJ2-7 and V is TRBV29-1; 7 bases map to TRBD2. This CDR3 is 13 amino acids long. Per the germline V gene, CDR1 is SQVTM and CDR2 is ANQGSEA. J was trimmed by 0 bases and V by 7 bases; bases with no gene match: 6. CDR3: CSALAASSYEQYF. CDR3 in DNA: TGCAGCGCCCTAGCGGCGAGCTCCTACGAGCAGTACTTC.

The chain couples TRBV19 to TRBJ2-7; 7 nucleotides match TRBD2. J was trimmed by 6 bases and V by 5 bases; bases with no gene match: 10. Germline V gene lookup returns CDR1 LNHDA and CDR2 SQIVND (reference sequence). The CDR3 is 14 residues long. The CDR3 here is CASSLPGLNSEQYF. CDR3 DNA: TGTGCCAGTAGTCTTCCGGGACTAAACTCCGAGCAGTACTTC.

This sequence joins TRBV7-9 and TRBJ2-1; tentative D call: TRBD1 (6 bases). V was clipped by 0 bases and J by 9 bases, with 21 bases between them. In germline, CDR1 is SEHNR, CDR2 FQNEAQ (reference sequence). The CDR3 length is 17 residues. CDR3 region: CASSLASQGLTVGEQFF. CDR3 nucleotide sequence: TGTGCCAGCAGCTTAGCCTCCCAGGGGCTAACTGTGGGTGAGCAGTTCTTC.

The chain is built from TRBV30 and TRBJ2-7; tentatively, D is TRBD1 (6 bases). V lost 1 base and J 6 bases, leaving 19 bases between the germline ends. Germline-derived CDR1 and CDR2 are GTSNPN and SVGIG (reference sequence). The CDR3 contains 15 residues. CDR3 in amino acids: CAWSANGTTTGEQYF. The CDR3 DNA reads TGTGCCTGGAGTGCCAACGGGACAACGACGGGCGAGCAGTACTTC.

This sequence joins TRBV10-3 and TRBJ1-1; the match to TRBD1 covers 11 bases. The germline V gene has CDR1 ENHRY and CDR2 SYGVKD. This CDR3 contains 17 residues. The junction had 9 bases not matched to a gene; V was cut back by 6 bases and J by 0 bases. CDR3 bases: TGTGCCATCAGGCCCGGGACAGGGGGTCTTATGAACACTGAAGCTTTCTTT. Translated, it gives CAIRPGTGGLMNTEAFF.

The DNA for the CDR3 is TGTGCCAGCAGTCAACCGAACAGGGGGATAGGAGGCTACACCTTC. It encodes CASSQPNRGIGGYTF. The chain has TRBV28 and TRBJ1-2, with 8 bases that match TRBD1. The germline CDR1 and CDR2 sequences are MDHEN and SYDVKM. The CDR3 spans 15 residues. Trimming removed 5 bases from V and 8 bases from J; junction bases left unmatched: 13.

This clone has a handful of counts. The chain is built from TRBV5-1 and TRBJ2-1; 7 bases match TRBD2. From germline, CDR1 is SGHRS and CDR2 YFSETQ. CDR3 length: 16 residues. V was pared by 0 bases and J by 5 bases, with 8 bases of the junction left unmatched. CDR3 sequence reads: CASSLATGGVDNEQFF. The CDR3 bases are TGCGCCAGCAGCTTGGCCACTGGGGGGGTCGACAATGAGCAGTTCTTC.

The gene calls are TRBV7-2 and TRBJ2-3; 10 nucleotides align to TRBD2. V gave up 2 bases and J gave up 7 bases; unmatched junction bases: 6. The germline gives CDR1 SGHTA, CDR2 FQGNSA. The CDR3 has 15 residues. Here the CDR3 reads CASSLRASGGNTQYF. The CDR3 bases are TGTGCCAGCAGCTTACGGGCTAGCGGGGGAAATACGCAGTATTTT.

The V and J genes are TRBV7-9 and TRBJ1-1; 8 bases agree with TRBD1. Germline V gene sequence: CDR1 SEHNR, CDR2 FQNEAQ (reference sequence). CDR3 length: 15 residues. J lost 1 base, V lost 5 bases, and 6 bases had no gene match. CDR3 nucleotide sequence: TGTGCCAGCAGCCGCGGACAGGGTCGGAACACTGAAGCTTTCTTT. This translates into CASSRGQGRNTEAFF. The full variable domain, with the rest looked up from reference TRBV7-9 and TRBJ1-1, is DTGVSQNPRHKITKRGQNVTFRCDPISEHNRLYWYRQTLGQGPEFLTYFQNEAQLEKSRLLSDRFSAERPKGSFSTLEIQRTEQGDSAMYLCASSRGQGRNTEAFFGQGTRLTVV.

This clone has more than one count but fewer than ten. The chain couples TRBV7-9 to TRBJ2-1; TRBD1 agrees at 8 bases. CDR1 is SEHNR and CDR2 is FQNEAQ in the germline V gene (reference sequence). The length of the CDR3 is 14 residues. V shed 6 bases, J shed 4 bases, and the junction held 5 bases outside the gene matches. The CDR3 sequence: CASSRTGGYNEQFF. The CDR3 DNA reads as TGTGCCAGCAGTCGAACAGGGGGATACAATGAGCAGTTCTTC.

In DNA form, the CDR3 reads TGTGCCAGCAAAAATAGCATGAACACTGAAGCTTTCTTT. Translation: CASKNSMNTEAFF. The rearrangement links TRBV9 to TRBJ1-1, with D uncertain. V gave up 6 bases and J gave up 0 bases, with 9 bases separating them. The CDR3 contains 13 residues. The V gene's germline CDR1 is SGDLS and CDR2 YYNGEE.

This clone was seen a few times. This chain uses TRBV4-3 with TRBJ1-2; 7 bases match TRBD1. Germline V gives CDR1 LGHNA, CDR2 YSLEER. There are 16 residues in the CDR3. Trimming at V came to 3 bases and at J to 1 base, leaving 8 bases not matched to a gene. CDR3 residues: CASSHRDRQINYGYTF. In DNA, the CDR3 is TGCGCCAGCAGCCATCGGGACAGACAGATTAACTATGGCTACACCTTC.

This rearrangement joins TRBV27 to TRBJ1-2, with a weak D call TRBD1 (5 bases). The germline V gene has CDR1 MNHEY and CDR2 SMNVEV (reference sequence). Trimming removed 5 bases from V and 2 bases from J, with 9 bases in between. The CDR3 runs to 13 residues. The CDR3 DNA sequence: TGTGCCAGCAGTCTGACAGCCAACTATGGCTACACCTTC. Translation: CASSLTANYGYTF.

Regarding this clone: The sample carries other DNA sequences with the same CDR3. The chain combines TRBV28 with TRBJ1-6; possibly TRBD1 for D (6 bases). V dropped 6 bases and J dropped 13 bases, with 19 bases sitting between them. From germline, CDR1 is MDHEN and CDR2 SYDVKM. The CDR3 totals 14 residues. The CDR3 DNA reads TGTGCCAGCAGCTCAACAGGGCAGGGTTCCCCCCTCCACTTT. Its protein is CASSSTGQGSPLHF.

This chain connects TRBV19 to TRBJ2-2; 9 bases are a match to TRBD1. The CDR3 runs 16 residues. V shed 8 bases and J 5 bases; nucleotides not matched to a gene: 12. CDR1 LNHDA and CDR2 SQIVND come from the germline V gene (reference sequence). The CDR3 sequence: CASYGDRDVWTGELFF. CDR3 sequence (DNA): TGTGCCAGTTACGGGGACAGGGACGTTTGGACCGGGGAGCTGTTTTTT.

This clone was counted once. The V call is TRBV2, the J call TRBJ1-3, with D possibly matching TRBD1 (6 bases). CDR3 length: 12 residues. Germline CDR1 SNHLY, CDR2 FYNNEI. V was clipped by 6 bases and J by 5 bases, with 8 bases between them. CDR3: CASRGDRNTIYF. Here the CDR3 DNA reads TGTGCCAGCAGAGGGGACAGAAACACCATATATTTT.

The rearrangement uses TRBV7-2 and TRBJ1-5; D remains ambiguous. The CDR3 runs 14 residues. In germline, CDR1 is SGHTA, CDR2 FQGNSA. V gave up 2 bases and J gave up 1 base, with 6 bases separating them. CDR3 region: CASSLFASNQPQHF. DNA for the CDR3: TGTGCCAGCAGCTTATTTGCGAGCAATCAGCCCCAGCATTTT.

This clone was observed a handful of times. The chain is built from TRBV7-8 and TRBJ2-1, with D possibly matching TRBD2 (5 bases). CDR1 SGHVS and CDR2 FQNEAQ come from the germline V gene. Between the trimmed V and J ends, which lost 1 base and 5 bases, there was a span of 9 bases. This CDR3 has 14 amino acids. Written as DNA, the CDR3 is TGTGCCAGCAGCTTAGTGACGGGGAACAATGAGCAGTTCTTC. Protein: CASSLVTGNNEQFF.

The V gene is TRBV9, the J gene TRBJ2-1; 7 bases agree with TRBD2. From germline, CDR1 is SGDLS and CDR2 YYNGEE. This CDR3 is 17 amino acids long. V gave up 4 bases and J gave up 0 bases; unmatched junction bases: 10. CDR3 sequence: CASSPPSGSSSYNEQFF. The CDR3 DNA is TGTGCCAGCAGCCCTCCTAGCGGTTCTAGCTCCTACAATGAGCAGTTCTTC. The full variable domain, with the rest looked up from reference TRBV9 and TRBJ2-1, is DSGVTQTPKHLITATGQRVTLRCSPRSGDLSVYWYQQSLDQGLQFLIQYYNGEERAKGNILERFSAQQFPDLHSELNLSSLELGDSALYFCASSPPSGSSSYNEQFFGPGTRLTVL.

The CDR3 nucleotides read TGTGCCAGCAGCTTTGGGACAGGGAATGACGGCTACACCTTC. This sequence encodes CASSFGTGNDGYTF. V usage is TRBV28 and J usage is TRBJ1-2, with 9 bases aligning to TRBD1. Germline values: CDR1 MDHEN, CDR2 SYDVKM. Germline trimming cut 6 bases from V and 8 bases from J; bases unmatched to any gene: 10. CDR3 length equals 14 residues.

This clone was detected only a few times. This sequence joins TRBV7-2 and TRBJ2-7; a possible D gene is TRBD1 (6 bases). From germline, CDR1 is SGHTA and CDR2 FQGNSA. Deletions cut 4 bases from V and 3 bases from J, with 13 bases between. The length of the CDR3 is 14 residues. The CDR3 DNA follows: TGTGCCAGCAGCTCCTCCGGACAGTTCTACGAGCAGTACTTC. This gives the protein CASSSSGQFYEQYF.